The entry that follows covers one T cell receptor beta chain sequence. This sample was taken from a study of blood T cell repertoires in COVID-19. Study-level background: Samples of COVID-19 (acute and convalescent) were obtained from the United States, Italy and Spain.

Trimming pared 7 bases from V and 4 bases from J, leaving 19 bases between. Per germline, CDR1 SGHVS and CDR2 FQNEAQ. This CDR3 comprises 16 residues. The repertoire was sequenced with immunoSEQ multiplex PCR; TCRdb's copy has only in-frame clones and lacks some. The repertoire consists of about 150,000 clones, with around 90% occurring once and the leading ten covering more than 5%. The source of this sequence is a human donor in a cohort sampled during active COVID-19. The V gene is TRBV7-8, the J gene TRBJ2-2, with a possible D match to TRBD2 (7 bases). What was sequenced was peripheral blood. As DNA, the CDR3 is TGTGCCAGCACCCTTTCGAGGGGGGGGCGCACCGGGGAGCTGTTTTTT. Translating it yields CASTLSRGGRTGELFF.